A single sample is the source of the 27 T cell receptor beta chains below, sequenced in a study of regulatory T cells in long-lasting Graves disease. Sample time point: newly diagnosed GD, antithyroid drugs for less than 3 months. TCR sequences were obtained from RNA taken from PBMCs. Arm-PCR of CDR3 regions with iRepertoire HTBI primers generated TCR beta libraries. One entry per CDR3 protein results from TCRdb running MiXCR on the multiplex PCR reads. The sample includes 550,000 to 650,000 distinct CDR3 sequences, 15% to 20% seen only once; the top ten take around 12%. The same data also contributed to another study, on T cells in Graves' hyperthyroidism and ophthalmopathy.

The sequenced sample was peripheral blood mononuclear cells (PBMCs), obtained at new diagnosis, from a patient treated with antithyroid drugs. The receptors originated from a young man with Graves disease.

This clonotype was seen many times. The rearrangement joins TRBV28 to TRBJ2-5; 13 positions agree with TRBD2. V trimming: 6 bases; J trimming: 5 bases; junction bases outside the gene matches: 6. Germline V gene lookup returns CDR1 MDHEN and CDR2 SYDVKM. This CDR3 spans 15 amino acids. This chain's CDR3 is CASSLPLAGGETQYF. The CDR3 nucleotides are TGTGCCAGCAGCCTCCCACTAGCGGGAGGGGAGACCCAGTACTTC.

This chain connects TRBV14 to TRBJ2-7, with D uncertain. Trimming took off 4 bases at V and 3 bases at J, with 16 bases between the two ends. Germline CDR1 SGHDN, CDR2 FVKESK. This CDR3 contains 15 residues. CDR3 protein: CASSPSPFNDYEQYF. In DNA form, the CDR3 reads TGTGCCAGCAGCCCGAGTCCGTTCAACGACTACGAGCAGTACTTC.

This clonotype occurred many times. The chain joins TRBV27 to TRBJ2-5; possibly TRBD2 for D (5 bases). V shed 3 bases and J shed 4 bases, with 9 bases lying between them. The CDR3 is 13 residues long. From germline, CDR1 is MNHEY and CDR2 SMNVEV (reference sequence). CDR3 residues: CASSFRERETQYF. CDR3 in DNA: TGTGCCAGCAGTTTCCGGGAAAGAGAGACCCAGTACTTC.

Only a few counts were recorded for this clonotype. As DNA, the CDR3 is TGCGCCAGCAGCCAAGTTAAGCAGGTGATCTACGAGCAGTACTTC. Translation gives CASSQVKQVIYEQYF. The chain couples TRBV4-1 to TRBJ2-7; D gene ambiguous. Germline CDR1 is MGHRA and CDR2 is YSYEKL. This CDR3 spans 15 amino acids. The V gene lost 1 base and the J gene lost 3 bases, with 13 bases spanning the gap.

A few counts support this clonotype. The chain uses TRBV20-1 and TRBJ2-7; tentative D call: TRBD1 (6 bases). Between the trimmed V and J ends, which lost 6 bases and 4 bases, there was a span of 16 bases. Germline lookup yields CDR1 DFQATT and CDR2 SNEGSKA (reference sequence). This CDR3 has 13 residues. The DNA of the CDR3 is TGCAGTGCCTATCCCAGGGGCGCGTACGAGCAGTACTTC. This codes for CSAYPRGAYEQYF.

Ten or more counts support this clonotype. This CDR3 reads CASGTGGDSQPQHF. As DNA, the CDR3 is TGTGCCAGCGGGACAGGGGGGGACAGTCAGCCCCAGCATTTT. The genes are TRBV28 and TRBJ1-5; the match to TRBD1 covers 11 bases. Germline V gives CDR1 MDHEN, CDR2 SYDVKM. V was pared by 8 bases and J by 6 bases, with 6 bases of the junction left unmatched. This CDR3 has 14 residues. Complete variable domain (other parts from reference TRBV28 and TRBJ1-5): DVKVTQSSRYLVKRTGEKVFLECVQDMDHENMFWYRQDPGLGLRLIYFSYDVKMKEKGDIPEGYSVSREKKERFSLILESASTNQTSMYLCASGTGGDSQPQHFGDGTRLSIL.

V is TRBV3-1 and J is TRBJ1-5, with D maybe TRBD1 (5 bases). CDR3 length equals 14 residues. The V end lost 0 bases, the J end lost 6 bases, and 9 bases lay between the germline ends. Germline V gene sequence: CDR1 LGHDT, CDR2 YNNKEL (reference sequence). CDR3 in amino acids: CASSQESGSQPQHF. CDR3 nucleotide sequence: TGTGCCAGCAGCCAAGAATCAGGGAGTCAGCCCCAGCATTTT. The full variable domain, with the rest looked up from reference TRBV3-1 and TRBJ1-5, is DTAVSQTPKYLVTQMGNDKSIKCEQNLGHDTMYWYKQDSKKFLKIMFSYNNKELIINETVPNRFSPKSPDKAHLNLHINSLELGDSAVYFCASSQESGSQPQHFGDGTRLSIL.

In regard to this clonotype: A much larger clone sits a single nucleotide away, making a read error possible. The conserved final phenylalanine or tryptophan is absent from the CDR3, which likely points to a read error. The CDR3 DNA reads as TGTGCCAGCAGTTACTCACCCTGGACAGGGGGCACCGGGGAGCTGTTTCTT. Its protein is CASSYSPWTGGTGELFL. The chain uses TRBV6-9 and TRBJ2-2; TRBD1 matches 10 bases. Germline-derived CDR1 and CDR2 are MNHGY and SVAAGI. V was pared by 3 bases and J by 4 bases, with 8 bases of the junction left unmatched. The CDR3 is made up of 17 amino acids.

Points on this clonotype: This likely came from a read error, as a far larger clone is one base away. DNA for the CDR3: TGTGCCAGCAGAGAAGACGTTTACGAGCAGTACTTC. Translated: CASREDVYEQYF. The genes are TRBV2 and TRBJ2-4; D is undetermined. The tail of the sequence fits TRBJ2-7 better, so the J call may be wrong. The V gene's germline CDR1 is SNHLY and CDR2 FYNNEI. The CDR3 runs 12 residues.

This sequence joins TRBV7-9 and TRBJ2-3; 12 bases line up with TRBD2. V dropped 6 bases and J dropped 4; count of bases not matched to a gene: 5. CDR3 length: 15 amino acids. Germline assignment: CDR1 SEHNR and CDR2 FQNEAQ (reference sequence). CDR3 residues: CASRRLAGVADTQYF. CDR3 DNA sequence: TGTGCCAGCAGGCGACTAGCGGGAGTAGCAGATACGCAGTATTTT.

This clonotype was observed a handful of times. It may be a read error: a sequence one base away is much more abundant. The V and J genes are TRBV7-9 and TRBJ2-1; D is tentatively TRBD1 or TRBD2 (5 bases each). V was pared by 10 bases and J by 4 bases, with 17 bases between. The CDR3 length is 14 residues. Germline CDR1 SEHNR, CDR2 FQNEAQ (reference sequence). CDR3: CANTRVGQYNEQFF. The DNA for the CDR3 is TGTGCCAACACGCGGGTAGGACAATACAATGAGCAGTTCTTC.

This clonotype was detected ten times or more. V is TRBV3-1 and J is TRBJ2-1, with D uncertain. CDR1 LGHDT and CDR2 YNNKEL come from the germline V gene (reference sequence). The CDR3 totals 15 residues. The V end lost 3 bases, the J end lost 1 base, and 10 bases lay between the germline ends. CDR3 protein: CASSHLFTSYNEQFF. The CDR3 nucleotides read TGTGCCAGCAGCCACTTATTCACATCCTACAATGAGCAGTTCTTC.

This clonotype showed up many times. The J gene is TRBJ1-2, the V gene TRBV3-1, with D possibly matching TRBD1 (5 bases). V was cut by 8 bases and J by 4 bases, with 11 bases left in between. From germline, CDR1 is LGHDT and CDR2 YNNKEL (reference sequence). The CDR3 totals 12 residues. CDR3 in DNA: TGTGCCAGCGCGAGGGGCGGCTATGGCTACACCTTC. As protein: CASARGGYGYTF.

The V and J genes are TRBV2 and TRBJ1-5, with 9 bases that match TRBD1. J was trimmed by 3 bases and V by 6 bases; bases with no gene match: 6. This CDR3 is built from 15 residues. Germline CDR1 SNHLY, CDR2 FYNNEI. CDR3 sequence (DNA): TGTGCCAGCAGCCGAACAGGGGGCAACAATCAGCCCCAGCATTTT. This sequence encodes CASSRTGGNNQPQHF.

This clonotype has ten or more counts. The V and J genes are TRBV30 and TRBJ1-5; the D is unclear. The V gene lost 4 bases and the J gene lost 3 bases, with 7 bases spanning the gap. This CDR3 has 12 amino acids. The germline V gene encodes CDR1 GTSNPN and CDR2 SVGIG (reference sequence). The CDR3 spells CAWTEDNQPQHF. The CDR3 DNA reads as TGTGCCTGGACAGAGGACAATCAGCCCCAGCATTTT.

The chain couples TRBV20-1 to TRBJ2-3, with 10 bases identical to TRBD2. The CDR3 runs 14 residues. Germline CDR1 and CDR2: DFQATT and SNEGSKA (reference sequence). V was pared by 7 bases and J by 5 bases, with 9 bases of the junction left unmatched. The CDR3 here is CSVAGGTDRDTQYF. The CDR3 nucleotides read TGCAGTGTAGCGGGAGGCACAGACCGAGATACGCAGTATTTT.

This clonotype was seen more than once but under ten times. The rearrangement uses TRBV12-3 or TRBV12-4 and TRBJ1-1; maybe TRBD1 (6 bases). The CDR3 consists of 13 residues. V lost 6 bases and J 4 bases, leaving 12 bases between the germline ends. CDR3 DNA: TGTGCCAGCAGGGGGGCCGGGGGCACTGAAGCTTTCTTT. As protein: CASRGAGGTEAFF.

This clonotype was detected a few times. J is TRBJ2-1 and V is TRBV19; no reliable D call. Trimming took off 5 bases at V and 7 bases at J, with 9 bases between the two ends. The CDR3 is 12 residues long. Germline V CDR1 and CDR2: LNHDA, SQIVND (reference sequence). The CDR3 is CASSGDWNEQFF. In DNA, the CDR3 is TGTGCCAGTAGTGGGGATTGGAATGAGCAGTTCTTC.

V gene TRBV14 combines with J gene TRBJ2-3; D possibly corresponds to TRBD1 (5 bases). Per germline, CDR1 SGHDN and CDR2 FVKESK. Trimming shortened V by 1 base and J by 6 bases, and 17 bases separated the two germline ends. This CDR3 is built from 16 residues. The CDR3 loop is CASSQGLRGVLDTQYF. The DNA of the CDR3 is TGTGCCAGCAGCCAAGGGTTAAGGGGCGTATTGGATACGCAGTATTTT. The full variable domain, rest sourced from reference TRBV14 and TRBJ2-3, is EAGVTQFPSHSVIEKGQTVTLRCDPISGHDNLYWYRRVMGKEIKFLLHFVKESKQDESGMPNNRFLAERTGGTYSTLKVQPAELEDSGVYFCASSQGLRGVLDTQYFGPGTRLTVL.

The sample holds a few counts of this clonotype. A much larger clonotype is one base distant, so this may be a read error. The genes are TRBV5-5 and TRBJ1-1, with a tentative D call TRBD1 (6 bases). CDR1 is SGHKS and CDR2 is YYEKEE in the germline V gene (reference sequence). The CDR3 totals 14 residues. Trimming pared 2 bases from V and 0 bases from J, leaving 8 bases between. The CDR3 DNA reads TGTGCCAGCAGCTTTGGACAGATGAACACTGAAGCTTTCTTT. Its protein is CASSFGQMNTEAFF.

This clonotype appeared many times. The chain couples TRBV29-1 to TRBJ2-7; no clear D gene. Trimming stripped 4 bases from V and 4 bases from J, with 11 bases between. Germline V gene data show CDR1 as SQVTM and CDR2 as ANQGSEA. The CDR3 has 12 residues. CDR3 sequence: CSVVGRGYEQYF. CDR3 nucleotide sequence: TGCAGCGTTGTAGGTAGAGGATACGAGCAGTACTTC.

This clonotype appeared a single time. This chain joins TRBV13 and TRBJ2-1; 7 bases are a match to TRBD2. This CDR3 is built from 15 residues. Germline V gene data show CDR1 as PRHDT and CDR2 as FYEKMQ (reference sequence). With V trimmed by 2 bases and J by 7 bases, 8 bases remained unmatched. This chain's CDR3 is CASSLTLAETNEQFF. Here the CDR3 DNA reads TGTGCCAGCAGCTTAACGCTAGCGGAGACGAATGAGCAGTTCTTC.

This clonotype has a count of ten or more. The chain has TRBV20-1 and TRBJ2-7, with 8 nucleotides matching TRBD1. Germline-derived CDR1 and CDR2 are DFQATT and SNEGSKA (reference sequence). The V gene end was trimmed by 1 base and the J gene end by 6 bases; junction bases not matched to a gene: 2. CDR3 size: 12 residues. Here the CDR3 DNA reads TGCAGTGCTAGAGGGACAGGGCCCGAGCAGTACTTC. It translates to CSARGTGPEQYF.

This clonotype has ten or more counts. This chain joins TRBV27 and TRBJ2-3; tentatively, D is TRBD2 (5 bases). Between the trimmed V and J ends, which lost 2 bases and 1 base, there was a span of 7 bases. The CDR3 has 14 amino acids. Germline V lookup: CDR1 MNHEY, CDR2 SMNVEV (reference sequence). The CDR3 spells CASSLGLRTDTQYF. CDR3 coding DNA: TGTGCCAGCAGTTTAGGACTGCGCACAGATACGCAGTATTTT.

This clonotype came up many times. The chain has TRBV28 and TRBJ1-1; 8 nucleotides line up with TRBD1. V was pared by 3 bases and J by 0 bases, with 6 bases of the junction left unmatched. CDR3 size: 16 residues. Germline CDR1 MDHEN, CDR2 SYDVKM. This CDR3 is CASSFSQGAVNTEAFF. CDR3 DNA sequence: TGTGCCAGCAGTTTTTCTCAGGGGGCGGTGAACACTGAAGCTTTCTTT.

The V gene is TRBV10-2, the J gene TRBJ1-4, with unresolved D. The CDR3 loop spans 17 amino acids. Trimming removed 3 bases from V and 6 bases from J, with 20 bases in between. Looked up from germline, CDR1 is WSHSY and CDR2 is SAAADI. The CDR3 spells CASSDEGGLVGDEKLFF. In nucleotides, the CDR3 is TGCGCCAGCAGTGATGAAGGAGGACTAGTAGGAGATGAAAAACTGTTTTTT.

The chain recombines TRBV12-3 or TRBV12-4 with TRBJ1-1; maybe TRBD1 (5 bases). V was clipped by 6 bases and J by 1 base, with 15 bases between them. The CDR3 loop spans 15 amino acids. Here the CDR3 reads CASRNSGLENTEAFF. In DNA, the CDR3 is TGTGCCAGCAGAAATTCGGGACTGGAGAACACTGAAGCTTTCTTT.